This record covers a single T cell receptor (beta chain). Its antigen is still unknown. No much larger clone is present one base from it, and per-base qualities are unavailable. The sample belongs to a study of blood T cell repertoires in COVID-19 (dated by TCRdb to 2018 to 2021). Broadly, across the study: Collaborator samples came from the United States, Italy and Spain and covered acute and convalescent phases of COVID-19. The material from the prospective study consisted of cDNA or gDNA derived from T cells, B-cell-depleted T cells, or PBMCs. The dataset comprised deeply sampled blood TCRbeta repertoires from subjects exposed to, actively infected with, or recovered from COVID-19. The repertoires were made available in a free public database intended to serve as a resource for research on the immune response to SARS-CoV-2. Samples were obtained from the ongoing ImmuneRACE study (first 160 participants) and from some 1,200 subjects provided by 6 global collaborators. Sample metadata almost always included a de-identified subject ID, COVID-19 status, age in years and sex. Where HLA class I and class II types were available, the types were taken from metadata supplied by the sample provider, not from assay-based typing.

TCRbeta CDR3 regions were amplified from genomic DNA using the immunoSEQ Assay, a bias-controlled multiplex PCR. The original methods were these. Within the assay, amplification of reference gene primers was used to estimate how many nucleated cells each sample contained. Sequence reads were collapsed and filtered to measure the absolute abundance of every unique TCRbeta CDR3 rearrangement. Productive Simpson clonality was computed per sample as the square root of Simpson's diversity index over productive rearrangements. In its TCRdb copy, this immuneACCESS table keeps in-frame sequences only and misses some clones. Where compared with another copy, unresolved V genes explain less than half of these, and the others have no known cause. Clone size and the V and J calls come from that table; the DNA yielded D and trimming. The sample records around 230,000 clones, approximately 90% of which are singletons. Of the sample, approximately 2.7% falls within the top ten clones.

In the prospective study, participants were roughly 18 to 89 years old, resided in 25 or so geographic areas of the United States, and were enrolled through a virtual design. In the prospective study, cohorts were assigned on the basis of participant-reported clinical history obtained from a screening survey and a study questionnaire. For ImmuneRACE Cohort 3, a participant was defined as recovered based on two consecutive negative NP/OP PCR tests, clearance by a healthcare professional, or resolution of symptoms. Each participant in the prospective study had whole blood, serum and a nasopharyngeal or oropharyngeal swab collected by mobile phlebotomists. Participants in the prospective study had the option to provide additional blood draws and questionnaires over a roughly 2-month period. Blood samples from the prospective study were shipped frozen or at room temperature prior to DNA extraction.

The CDR3 runs 15 amino acids, cysteine and phenylalanine included. Of all the DNA, just the CDR3 is kept, 45 bases in frame from base 1. Relative to germline, V is missing 6 bases and J is missing 0 bases, with 4 bases of the junction outside any gene match. Based on the germline V gene (reference sequence), the CDR1 and CDR2 sequences are LNHDA and SQIVND. Study-wide findings and limitations: How much clinical and demographic metadata was included differed by source and by participant, and the metadata was provided uncurated.

The source material was PBMCs or T cells enriched from blood (not recorded which). The receptor's source is a woman under 40 who had recovered from COVID-19. The V and J segments used are TRBV19 and TRBJ2-1; 8 bases in the junction line up with TRBD2. The nucleotide sequence reads TGTGCCAGTAGCTGGAGCGGGGGCTCCTACAATGAGCAGTTCTTC. This sequence encodes CASSWSGGSYNEQFF. Outside the CDR3, residues come from the reference TRBV19 and TRBJ2-1 proteins, so the full variable domain is: DGGITQSPKYLFRKEGQNVTLSCEQNLNHDAMYWYRQDPGQGLRLIYYSQIVNDFQKGDIAEGYSVSREKKESFPLTVTSAQKNPTAFYLCASSWSGGSYNEQFFGPGTRLTVL.